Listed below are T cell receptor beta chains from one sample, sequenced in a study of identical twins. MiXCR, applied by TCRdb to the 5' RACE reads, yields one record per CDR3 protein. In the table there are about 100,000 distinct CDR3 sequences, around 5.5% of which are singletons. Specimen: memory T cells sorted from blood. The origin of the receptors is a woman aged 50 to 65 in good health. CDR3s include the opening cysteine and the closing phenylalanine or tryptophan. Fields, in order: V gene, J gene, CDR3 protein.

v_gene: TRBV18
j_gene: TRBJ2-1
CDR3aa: CASSPLGDEQFF

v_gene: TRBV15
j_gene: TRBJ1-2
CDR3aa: CATSPRSRGQDYGYTF

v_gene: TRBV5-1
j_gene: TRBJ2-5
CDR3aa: CASTPGGVTQETQYF

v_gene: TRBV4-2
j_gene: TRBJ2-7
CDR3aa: CASSQEGTTSGRYF

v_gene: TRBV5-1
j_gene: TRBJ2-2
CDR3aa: CASSMTVTGELFF

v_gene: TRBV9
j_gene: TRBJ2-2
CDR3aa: CASSVDPPGLAGGAGELFF

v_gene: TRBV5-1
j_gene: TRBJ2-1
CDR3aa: CASSWSPGEQFF

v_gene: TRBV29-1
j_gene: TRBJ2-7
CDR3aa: CSVWGPTYEQYF

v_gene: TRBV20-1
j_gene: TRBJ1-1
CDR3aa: CSAYRMGAGDEAFF

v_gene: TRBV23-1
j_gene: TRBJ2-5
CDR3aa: CASSQSRGLSGRQETQYF

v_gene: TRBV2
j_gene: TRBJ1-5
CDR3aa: CASKVSGGDQPQHF

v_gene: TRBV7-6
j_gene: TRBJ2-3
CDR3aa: CASSPGGGFGGSGDTQYF

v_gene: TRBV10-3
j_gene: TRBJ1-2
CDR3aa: CAISESWTGDNGYTF

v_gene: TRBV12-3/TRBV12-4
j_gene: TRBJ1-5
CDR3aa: CASTSTDLKYQPQHF

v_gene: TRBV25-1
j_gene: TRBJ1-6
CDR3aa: CASSGQGKNNSPLHF

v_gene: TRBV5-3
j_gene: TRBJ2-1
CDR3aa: CARSPRLAGVFEQFF

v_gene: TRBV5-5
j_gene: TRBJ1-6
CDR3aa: CASSPGVSAGSYNSPLHF

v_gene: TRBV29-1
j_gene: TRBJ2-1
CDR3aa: CSVSGTSGEGEQFF

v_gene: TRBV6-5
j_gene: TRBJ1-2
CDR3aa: CASSPGGHGYTF

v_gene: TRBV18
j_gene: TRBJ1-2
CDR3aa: CASSPEAGSYGYTF

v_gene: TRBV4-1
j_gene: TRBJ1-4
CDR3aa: CASSPMGVKLFF

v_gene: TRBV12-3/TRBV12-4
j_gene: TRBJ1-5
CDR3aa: CASSGNRDQPQHF

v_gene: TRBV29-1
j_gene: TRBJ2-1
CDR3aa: CSVEHKQVGNEQFF

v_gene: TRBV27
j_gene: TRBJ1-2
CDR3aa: CASSGWQGEGYTF

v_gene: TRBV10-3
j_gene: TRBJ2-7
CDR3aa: CATSREGTTYEQYF

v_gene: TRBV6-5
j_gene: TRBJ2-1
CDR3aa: CASTPQRGSSYNEQFF

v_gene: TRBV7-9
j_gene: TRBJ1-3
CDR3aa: CASSMIAGADTIYF

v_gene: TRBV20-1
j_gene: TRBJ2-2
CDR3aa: CSARDPVGTTNTGELFF

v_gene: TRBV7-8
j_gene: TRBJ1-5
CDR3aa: CASSSMDKENQPQHF

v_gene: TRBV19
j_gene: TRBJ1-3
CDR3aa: CASSSLVRAGNTIYF

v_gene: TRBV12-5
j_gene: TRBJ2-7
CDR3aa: CASGLGDYEQYF

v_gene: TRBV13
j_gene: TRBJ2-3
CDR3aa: CASSLRTSGTNTQYF